This T cell receptor beta chain was identified in a study of CD8 T cells in ankylosing spondylitis. Overall study findings and caveats: Reactive arthritis synovial fluid and blood were previously reported to contain some motif variants. In ankylosing spondylitis blood, a motif of several highly homologous TCR beta variants appeared characteristic. Peripheral blood held disease-linked clones only at relatively low frequency, and these were CD8+.

Note on this clonotype: Its target is unknown.

Germline CDR1 reads MGHRA; CDR2 reads YSYEKL. Trimming cost V 0 bases and J 1 base, with 12 bases left between them. CDR3 length: 16 residues. Molecular-barcoded quantitative 5'-RACE produced these TCR beta libraries. TCRdb used MiXCR to reprocess the 5' RACE reads, holding one entry per CDR3 protein. The sample includes around 100,000 distinct CDR3 sequences, 24% of them seen just once. The V call is TRBV4-1, the J call TRBJ2-5; D is unresolved. The source of this sequence is a male donor with ankylosing spondylitis. What was sequenced was synovial fluid, either unsorted or a sorted T cell fraction (not recorded which). The CDR3 DNA reads as TGCGCCAGCAGCCAAGATCTATGGAATACCCAAGAGACCCAGTACTTC. This encodes CASSQDLWNTQETQYF.